This TCR beta chain emerged from a study of cytomegalovirus exposure and HLA in healthy donors. Germline V CDR1 and CDR2: MGHDK, SYGVNS. This CDR3 spans 17 amino acids. J was trimmed by 0 bases and V by 7 bases; bases with no gene match: 12. Amplification used 60 Vbeta primers and 13 Jbeta primers. Measured with immunoSEQ multiplex PCR; TCRdb has only the in-frame clones, and not every one. Found here are around 140,000 clones, approximately 71% of them singletons; the top ten hold approximately 0.86%. Regarding the study as a whole: Being productive about 87% or about 30% of the time was typical of most TCR beta V segments in an earlier analysis. With DRB1 most and HLA-C fewest, TCR association rates differed between HLA loci in a later analysis. A highly shared variant cluster was judged a likely technical artifact. Later analysis identified a missense DCLRE1C variant that was linked to TCR beta V- and J-gene trimming.

Note on this clone: The target antigen is unknown.

The material sequenced was PBMCs. The chain joins TRBV25-1 to TRBJ2-3; 8 nucleotides agree with TRBD2. This receptor was obtained from a woman aged 60 to 75 in good health and CMV-seronegative. CDR3 in DNA: TGTGCCAGCATATCTCGCTTCGGGAGGGGAAGCACAGATACGCAGTATTTT. It is translated as CASISRFGRGSTDTQYF.